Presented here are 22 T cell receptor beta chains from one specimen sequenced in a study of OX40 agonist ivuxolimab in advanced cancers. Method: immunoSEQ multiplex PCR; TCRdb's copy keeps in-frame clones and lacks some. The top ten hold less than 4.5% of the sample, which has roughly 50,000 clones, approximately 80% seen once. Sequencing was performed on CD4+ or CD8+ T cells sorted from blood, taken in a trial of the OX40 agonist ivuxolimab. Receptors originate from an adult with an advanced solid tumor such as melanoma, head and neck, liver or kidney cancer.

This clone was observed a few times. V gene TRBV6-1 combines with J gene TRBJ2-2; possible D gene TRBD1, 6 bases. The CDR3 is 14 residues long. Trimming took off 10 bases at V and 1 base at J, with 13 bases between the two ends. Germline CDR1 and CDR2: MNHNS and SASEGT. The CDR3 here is CATRGSLNTGELFF. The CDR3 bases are TGTGCCACCAGGGGCAGTTTGAACACCGGGGAGCTGTTTTTT.

The CDR3: CASIRDSRGAFF. The CDR3 nucleotides are TGTGCCAGCATAAGGGACAGTCGTGGAGCTTTCTTT. This sequence joins TRBV28 and TRBJ1-1; TRBD1 aligns across 7 bases. The germline gives CDR1 MDHEN, CDR2 SYDVKM. V lost 7 bases and J lost 10; bases outside the gene matches: 9. The CDR3 runs to 12 residues.

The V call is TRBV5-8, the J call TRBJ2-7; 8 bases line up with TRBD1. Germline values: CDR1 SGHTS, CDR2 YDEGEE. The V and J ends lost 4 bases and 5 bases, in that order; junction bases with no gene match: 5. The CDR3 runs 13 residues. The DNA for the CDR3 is TGTGCCAGCAGCCTGGACAGGGACCACGAGCAGTACTTC. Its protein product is CASSLDRDHEQYF.

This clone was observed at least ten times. The CDR3 bases are TGTGCCAGCAGCTTAGCCCTCTCTCGGGCAGGCTATGGCTACACCTTC. Residues: CASSLALSRAGYGYTF. The rearrangement joins TRBV7-9 to TRBJ1-2; D unclear. The CDR3 sequence is 16 residues long. Looked up from germline, CDR1 is SEHNR and CDR2 is FQNEAQ (reference sequence). The V gene lost 0 bases and the J gene lost 4 bases, with 15 bases spanning the gap.

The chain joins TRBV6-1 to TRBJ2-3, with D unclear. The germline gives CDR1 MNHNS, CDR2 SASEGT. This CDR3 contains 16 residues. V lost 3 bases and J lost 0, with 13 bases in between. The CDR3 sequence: CASSEREPSSTDTQYF. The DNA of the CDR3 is TGTGCCAGCAGTGAGCGTGAACCATCTAGCACAGATACGCAGTATTTT.

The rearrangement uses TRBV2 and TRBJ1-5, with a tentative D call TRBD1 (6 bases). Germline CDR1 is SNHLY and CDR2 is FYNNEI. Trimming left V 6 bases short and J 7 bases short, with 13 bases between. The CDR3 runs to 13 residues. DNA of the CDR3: TGTGCCAGCAGGGGGGGCAGGGGCCAGCCCCAGCATTTT. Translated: CASRGGRGQPQHF.

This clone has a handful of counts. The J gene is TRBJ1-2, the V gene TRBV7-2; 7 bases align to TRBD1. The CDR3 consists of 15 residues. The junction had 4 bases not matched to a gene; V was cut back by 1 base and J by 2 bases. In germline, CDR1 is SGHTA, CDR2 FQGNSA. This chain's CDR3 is CASSLGDRRNYGYTF. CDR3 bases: TGTGCCAGCAGCTTAGGGGACAGACGCAACTATGGCTACACCTTC.

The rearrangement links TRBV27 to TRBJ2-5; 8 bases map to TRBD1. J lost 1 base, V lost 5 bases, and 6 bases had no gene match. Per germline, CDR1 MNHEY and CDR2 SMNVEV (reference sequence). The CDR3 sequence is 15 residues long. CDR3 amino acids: CASSPRTGTQETQYF. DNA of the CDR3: TGTGCCAGCAGTCCCCGGACAGGGACCCAAGAGACCCAGTACTTC.

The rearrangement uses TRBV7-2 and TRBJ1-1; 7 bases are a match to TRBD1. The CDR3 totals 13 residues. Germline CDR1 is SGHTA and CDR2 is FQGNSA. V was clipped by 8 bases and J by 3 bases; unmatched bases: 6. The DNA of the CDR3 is TGTGCCAGCGGGGGACAGTCCTACACTGAAGCTTTCTTT. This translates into CASGGQSYTEAFF.

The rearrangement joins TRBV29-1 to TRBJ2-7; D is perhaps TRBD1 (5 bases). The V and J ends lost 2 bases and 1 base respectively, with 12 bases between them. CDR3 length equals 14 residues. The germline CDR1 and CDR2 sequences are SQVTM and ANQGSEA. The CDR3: CSVESGSGSYEQYF. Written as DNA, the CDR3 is TGCAGCGTTGAATCAGGCTCAGGGTCCTACGAGCAGTACTTC.

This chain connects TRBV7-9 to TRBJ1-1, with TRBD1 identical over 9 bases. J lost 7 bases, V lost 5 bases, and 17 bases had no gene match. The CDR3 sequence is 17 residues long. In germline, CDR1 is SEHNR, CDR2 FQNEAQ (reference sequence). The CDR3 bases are TGTGCCAGCAGCACAACAGGGACAGGGTTTTCTTTAGGTGAAGCTTTCTTT. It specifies CASSTTGTGFSLGEAFF.

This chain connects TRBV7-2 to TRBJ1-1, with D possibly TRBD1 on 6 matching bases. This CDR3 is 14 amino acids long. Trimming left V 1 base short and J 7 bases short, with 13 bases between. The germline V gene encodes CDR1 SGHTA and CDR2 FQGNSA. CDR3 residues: CASSLGTVKNEAFF. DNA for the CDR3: TGTGCCAGCAGCTTAGGGACAGTTAAAAATGAAGCTTTCTTT.

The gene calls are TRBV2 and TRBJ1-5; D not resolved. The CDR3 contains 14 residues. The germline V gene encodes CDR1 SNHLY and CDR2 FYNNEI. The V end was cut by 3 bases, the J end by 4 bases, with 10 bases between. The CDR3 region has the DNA TGTGCCAGCAGTGACAACCTTGGGAATCAGCCCCAGCATTTT. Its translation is CASSDNLGNQPQHF.

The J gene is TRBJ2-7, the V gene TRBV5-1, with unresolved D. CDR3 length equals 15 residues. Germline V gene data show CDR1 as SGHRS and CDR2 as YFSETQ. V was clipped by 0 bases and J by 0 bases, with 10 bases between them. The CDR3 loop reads CASSLEGATSYEQYF. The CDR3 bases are TGCGCCAGCAGCTTGGAGGGTGCTACCTCCTACGAGCAGTACTTC.

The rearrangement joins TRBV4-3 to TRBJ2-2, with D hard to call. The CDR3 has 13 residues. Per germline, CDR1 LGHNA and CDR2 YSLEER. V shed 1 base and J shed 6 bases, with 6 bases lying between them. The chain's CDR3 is CASSQVRAGELFF. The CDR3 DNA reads TGCGCCAGCAGCCAAGTTAGGGCCGGGGAGCTGTTTTTT.

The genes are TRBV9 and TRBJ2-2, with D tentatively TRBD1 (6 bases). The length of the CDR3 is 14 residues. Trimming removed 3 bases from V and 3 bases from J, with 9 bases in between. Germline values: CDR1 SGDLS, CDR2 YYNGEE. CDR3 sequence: CASSAQGDTGELFF. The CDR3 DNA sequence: TGTGCCAGCAGCGCACAGGGAGACACCGGGGAGCTGTTTTTT.

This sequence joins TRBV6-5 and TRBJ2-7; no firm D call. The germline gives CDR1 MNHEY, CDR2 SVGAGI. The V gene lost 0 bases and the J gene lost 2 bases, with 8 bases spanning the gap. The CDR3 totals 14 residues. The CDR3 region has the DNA TGTGCCAGCAGTTACTCTCCAGGTACCTACGAGCAGTACTTC. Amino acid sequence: CASSYSPGTYEQYF.

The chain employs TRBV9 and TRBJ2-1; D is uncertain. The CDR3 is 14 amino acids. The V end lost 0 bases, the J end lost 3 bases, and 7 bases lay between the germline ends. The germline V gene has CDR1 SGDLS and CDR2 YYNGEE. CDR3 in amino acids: CASSVVDRYNEQFF. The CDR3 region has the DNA TGTGCCAGCAGCGTAGTGGACCGCTACAATGAGCAGTTCTTC.

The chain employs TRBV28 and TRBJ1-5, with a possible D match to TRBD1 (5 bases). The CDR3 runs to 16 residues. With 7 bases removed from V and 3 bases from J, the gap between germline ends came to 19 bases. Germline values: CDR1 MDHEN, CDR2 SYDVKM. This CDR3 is CASNSIWGGFNQPQHF. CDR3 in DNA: TGTGCCAGCAACTCGATATGGGGGGGATTCAATCAGCCCCAGCATTTT.

Here the CDR3 reads CASSGQGISGNTIYF. The CDR3 DNA is TGCGCCAGCAGCGGACAGGGGATCTCTGGAAACACCATATATTTT. This chain links TRBV10-1 with TRBJ1-3; TRBD1 aligns across 9 bases. V dropped 6 bases and J dropped 0; count of bases not matched to a gene: 3. The CDR3 contains 15 residues. The germline gives CDR1 WNHNN, CDR2 SYGVQD (reference sequence).

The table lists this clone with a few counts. CDR3 residues: CSVGPGGLNTEAFF. The CDR3, as DNA: TGCAGCGTTGGGCCAGGGGGATTGAACACTGAAGCTTTCTTT. The rearrangement uses TRBV29-1 and TRBJ1-1; 7 positions match TRBD1. Trimming took 4 bases from V and 0 from J; bases not matched to a gene: 5. Germline V CDR1 and CDR2: SQVTM, ANQGSEA. The CDR3 extends over 14 amino acids.

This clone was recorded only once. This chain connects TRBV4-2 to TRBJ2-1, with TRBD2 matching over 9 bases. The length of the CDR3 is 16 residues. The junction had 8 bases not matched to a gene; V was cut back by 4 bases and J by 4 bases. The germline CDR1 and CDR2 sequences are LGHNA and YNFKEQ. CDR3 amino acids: CASSLLAGAEYNEQFF. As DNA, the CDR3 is TGTGCCAGCAGCCTCTTAGCGGGAGCGGAATACAATGAGCAGTTCTTC.